Listed below are T cell receptor beta chains from one sample, sequenced in a study of blood T cell repertoires in COVID-19. Clones were sequenced by immunoSEQ multiplex PCR, and TCRdb holds only the in-frame ones, with some missing. The sample shows 100,000 or so clones, roughly 80% of them seen only once. The specimen sequenced was peripheral blood. The receptor set was obtained from a woman in her 70s with acute or convalescent COVID-19. The CDR3 runs from the conserved cysteine through the conserved F or W. A D gene is named only where the DNA matches it firmly. Clone sizes are given selectively: once, few, many, or a class where the clone is expanded.

>TRBJ1-3|.|.|TRBV18
TGTGCCAGCTCACCACAAGCCGTCTCTGGAAACACCATATATTTT
CASSPQAVSGNTIYF
>TRBJ1-2|few|.|TRBV6-5
TGTGCCAGCAGTTACTCGTCAGGGTATAAGTATGGCTACACCTTC
CASSYSSGYKYGYTF
>TRBJ1-2|.|TRBD1|TRBV6-1
TGTGCCAGCAGTGAGGGGACAGGAGGGTATGGCTACACCTTC
CASSEGTGGYGYTF
>TRBJ2-1|.|.|TRBV6-2/TRBV6-3
TGTGCCAGCAGTTCCGGTGACTTTTACTCCTACAATGAGCAGTTCTTC
CASSSGDFYSYNEQFF
>TRBJ2-1|once|TRBD1|TRBV9
TGTGCCAGCAGCCCGGACAGGGGGACCTACAATGAGCAGTTCTTC
CASSPDRGTYNEQFF
>TRBJ1-1|.|TRBD1|TRBV3-1/TRBV3-2
TGTGCCAGCAGCCAAGGAGCAGGGGGCGCGGAAGCTTTCTTT
CASSQGAGGAEAFF
>TRBJ1-2|.|.|TRBV4-2
TGTGCCAGCAGTAAGGGTGGGGCAGACTATGGCTACACCTTC
CASSKGGADYGYTF
>TRBJ1-4|.|TRBD1|TRBV9
TGTGCCAGCAGCGCCTCCGGGACAGGGTCTATGGATGGTGAAAAACTGTTTTTT
CASSASGTGSMDGEKLFF
>TRBJ2-7|.|.|TRBV3-1/TRBV3-2
TGTGCCAGCAGCCATTCGGACACGTGGACCTACGAGCAGTACTTC
CASSHSDTWTYEQYF
>TRBJ2-1|.|.|TRBV5-6
TGTGCCAGCAGCTTTCCACTCTACAATGAGCAGTTCTTC
CASSFPLYNEQFF
>TRBJ1-2|.|.|TRBV7-9
TGTGCCAGCAGCTTAGAAGGAGGGTCTAACTATGGCTACACCTTC
CASSLEGGSNYGYTF
>TRBJ2-3|.|.|TRBV28
TGTGCCAGCAGCTTTGATACGCAGTATTTT
CASSFDTQYF
>TRBJ2-2|.|TRBD1|TRBV5-1
TGCGCCAGCAGCATACAGGGGGCCGGGGAGCTGTTTTTT
CASSIQGAGELFF
>TRBJ2-5|.|TRBD2|TRBV27
TGTGCCAGCAGTTTAGGCTTAGCGGGAACCCAAGAGACCCAGTACTTC
CASSLGLAGTQETQYF
>TRBJ1-4|.|TRBD1|TRBV5-1
TGCGCCAGCAGCTTGGCCTCCGGACAGGAACAACAACTGTTTTTT
CASSLASGQEQQLFF
>TRBJ1-1|few|.|TRBV19
TGTGCCAGTATTTCTATCGGCAGGGCCACTGAAGCTTTCTTT
CASISIGRATEAFF
>TRBJ2-7|.|TRBD1|TRBV25-1
TGTGCCAGCAGTGATTCCGGGACAGGGTATGACGAGCAGTACTTC
CASSDSGTGYDEQYF
>TRBJ2-7|.|TRBD2|TRBV6-2/TRBV6-3
TGTGCCAGCAGTTACCGACGAGAAGCGGGAGTAAGCTACGAGCAGTACTTC
CASSYRREAGVSYEQYF
>TRBJ2-2|.|TRBD1|TRBV14
TGTGCCAGCAGCCTAACAGGGGGCTCCGCCACCGGGGAGCTGTTTTTT
CASSLTGGSATGELFF
>TRBJ1-2|.|TRBD1|TRBV30
TGTGCCTGGAGTAGGGACAGAGACTATGGCTACACCTTC
CAWSRDRDYGYTF
>TRBJ1-2|.|.|TRBV6-2/TRBV6-3
TGTGCCAGCAGTGCCGGCGGCTCTTTGAGAGATGGCTACACCTTC
CASSAGGSLRDGYTF
>TRBJ1-5|.|.|TRBV28
TGTGCCAGCAGCCCTCAGGGGACCCCACTTCAGCCCCAGCATTTT
CASSPQGTPLQPQHF
>TRBJ2-2|.|TRBD1|TRBV3-1/TRBV3-2
TGTGCCAGCAGCCAGGGCCGGACAGGGGTTGCCGGGGAGCTGTTTTTT
CASSQGRTGVAGELFF
>TRBJ2-7|.|.|TRBV6-5
TGTGCCAGACTCCGGGACTCTTCCTACGAGCAGTACTTC
CARLRDSSYEQYF
>TRBJ2-1|.|.|TRBV2
TGTGCCAGCGGATCAGACAGAACCTACAATGAGCAGTTCTTC
CASGSDRTYNEQFF
>TRBJ2-3|.|TRBD1|TRBV24-1
TGTGCCACCAGTGATGTCGACAGGGGTGGCACAGATACGCAGTATTTT
CATSDVDRGGTDTQYF
>TRBJ2-3|.|TRBD1|TRBV6-1
TGTGCCAGCAGTGAACGGGACAGGGGCACAGATACGCAGTATTTT
CASSERDRGTDTQYF
>TRBJ2-3|few|.|TRBV5-1
TGCGCCAGCAGCTTGGATGGTCTTAGGGGTAGCGGAGGAGATACGCAGTATTTT
CASSLDGLRGSGGDTQYF
>TRBJ1-5|.|TRBD1|TRBV9
TGTGCCAGCAGCGTAGGAGGAACAGGGGATCAGCCCCAGCATTTT
CASSVGGTGDQPQHF
>TRBJ2-5|.|.|TRBV6-1
TGTGCCAGCAGTGAACAGGGGGGCCGAGAGACCCAGTACTTC
CASSEQGGRETQYF
>TRBJ2-5|.|TRBD1|TRBV2
TGTGCCAGCAAGAAGGACAGGTACCAAGAGACCCAGTACTTC
CASKKDRYQETQYF
>TRBJ2-5|.|.|TRBV7-2
TGTGCCAGCAGCTTAGCCTCGACTATCTTACAAGAGACCCAGTACTTC
CASSLASTILQETQYF
>TRBJ1-3|.|TRBD1|TRBV7-2
TGTGCCAGCAGCTTAGGGACAGGAGGCTCTGGAAACACCATATATTTT
CASSLGTGGSGNTIYF
>TRBJ2-7|.|.|TRBV6-5
TGTGCCAGCAGTTTCACGACTCACTCGAGCTCCTACGAGCAGTACTTC
CASSFTTHSSSYEQYF
>TRBJ2-2|.|.|TRBV24-1
TGTGCCACCAGTGATTTGGGGCAGAACACCGGGGAGCTGTTTTTT
CATSDLGQNTGELFF
>TRBJ2-1|.|.|TRBV29-1
TGCAGCGTTGAAGATGGGAGGGGACACATCTTC
CSVEDGRGHIF
>TRBJ2-1|.|TRBD2|TRBV3-1/TRBV3-2
TGTGCCAGCAGCCCGAGGACTAGCGGGAGCAATAGCTACAATGAGCAGTTCTTC
CASSPRTSGSNSYNEQFF
>TRBJ1-2|.|.|TRBV6-5
TGTGCCAGCCAGGCAATCTATGGCTACACCTTC
CASQAIYGYTF
>TRBJ2-1|.|.|TRBV11-3
TGTGCCAGCAGCTTATTGGGAGGGGGGGACAATGAGCAGTTCTTC
CASSLLGGGDNEQFF
>TRBJ2-3|.|TRBD1|TRBV19
TGTGCCAGTAGTCCGGGACAGATTACCACAGATACGCAGTATTTT
CASSPGQITTDTQYF
>TRBJ2-5|.|.|TRBV29-1
TGCAGCGTTGATTTTTGGGACGGGAGATTGGGGAAAGAGACCCAGTACTTC
CSVDFWDGRLGKETQYF
>TRBJ1-2|.|.|TRBV18
TGTGCCAGCTCACCAACGGCAGGGGAGACCTATGGCTACACCTTC
CASSPTAGETYGYTF
>TRBJ2-1|few|TRBD2|TRBV6-5
TGTGCCAGCAGCTCCGGGACTAGCAGCCCCAATGAGCAGTTCTTC
CASSSGTSSPNEQFF
>TRBJ2-5|.|TRBD1|TRBV6-5
TGTGCCAGCAGTTACTCAGGGGGCTGGGAGACCCAGTACTTC
CASSYSGGWETQYF
>TRBJ2-5|.|TRBD1|TRBV18
TGTGCCAGCTCACGGGACAGGGTTGAGACCCAGTACTTC
CASSRDRVETQYF
>TRBJ1-3|.|.|TRBV2
TGTGCCAGCAGGAGCAGGGAGGGCCCTGGAAACACCATATATTTT
CASRSREGPGNTIYF